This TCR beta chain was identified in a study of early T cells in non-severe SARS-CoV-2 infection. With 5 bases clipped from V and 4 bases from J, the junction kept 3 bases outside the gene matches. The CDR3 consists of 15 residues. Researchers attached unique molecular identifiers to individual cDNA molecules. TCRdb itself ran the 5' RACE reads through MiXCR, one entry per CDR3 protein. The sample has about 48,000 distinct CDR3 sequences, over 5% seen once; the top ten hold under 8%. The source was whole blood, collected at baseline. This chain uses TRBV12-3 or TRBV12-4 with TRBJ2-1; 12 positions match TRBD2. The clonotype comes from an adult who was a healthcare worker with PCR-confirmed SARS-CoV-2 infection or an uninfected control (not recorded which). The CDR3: CASSRTSGIYNEQFF. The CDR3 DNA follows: TGTGCCAGCAGTCGGACTAGCGGGATATACAATGAGCAGTTCTTC.